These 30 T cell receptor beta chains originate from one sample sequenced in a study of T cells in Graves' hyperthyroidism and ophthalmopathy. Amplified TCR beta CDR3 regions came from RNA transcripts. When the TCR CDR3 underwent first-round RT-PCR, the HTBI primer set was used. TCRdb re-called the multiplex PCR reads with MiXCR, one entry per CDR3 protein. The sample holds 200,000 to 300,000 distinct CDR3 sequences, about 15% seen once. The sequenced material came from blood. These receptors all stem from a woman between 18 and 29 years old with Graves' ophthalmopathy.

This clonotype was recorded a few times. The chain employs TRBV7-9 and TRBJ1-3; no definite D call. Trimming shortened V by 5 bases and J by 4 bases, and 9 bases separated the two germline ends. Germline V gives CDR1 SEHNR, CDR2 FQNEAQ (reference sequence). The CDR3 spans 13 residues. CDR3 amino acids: CASSTDGGNTIYF. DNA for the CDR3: TGTGCCAGCAGCACCGACGGGGGAAACACCATATATTTT.

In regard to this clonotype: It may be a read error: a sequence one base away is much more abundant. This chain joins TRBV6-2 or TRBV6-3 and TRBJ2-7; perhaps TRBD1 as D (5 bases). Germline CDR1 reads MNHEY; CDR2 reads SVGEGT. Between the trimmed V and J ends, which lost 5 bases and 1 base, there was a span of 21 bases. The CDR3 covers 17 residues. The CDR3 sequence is CASSRLSAGMDSYEQYF. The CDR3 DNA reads TGTGCCAGCAGTAGACTCTCCGCAGGGATGGATTCCTACGAGCAGTACTTC.

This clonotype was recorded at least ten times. In DNA form, the CDR3 reads TGCAGTGCTAGAGGGTTACCCGGGCAGCCTAACTATGGCTACACCTTC. It codes for CSARGLPGQPNYGYTF. J is TRBJ1-2 and V is TRBV20-1; D unclear. CDR1 is DFQATT and CDR2 is SNEGSKA in the germline V gene (reference sequence). V dropped 1 base and J dropped 0 bases, with 15 bases sitting between them. CDR3 length: 16 residues.

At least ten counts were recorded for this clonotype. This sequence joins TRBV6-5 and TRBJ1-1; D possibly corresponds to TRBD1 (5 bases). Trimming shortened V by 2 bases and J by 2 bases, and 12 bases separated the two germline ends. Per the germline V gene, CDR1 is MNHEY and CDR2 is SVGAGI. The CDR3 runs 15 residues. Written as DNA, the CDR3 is TGTGCCAGCAGTTACGCGGGACTGTTAAACACTGAAGCTTTCTTT. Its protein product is CASSYAGLLNTEAFF.

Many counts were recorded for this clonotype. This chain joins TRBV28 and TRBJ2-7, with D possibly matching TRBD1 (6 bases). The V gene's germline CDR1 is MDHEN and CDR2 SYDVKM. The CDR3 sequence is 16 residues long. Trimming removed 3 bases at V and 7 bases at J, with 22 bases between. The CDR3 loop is CASSFSGVVPGGEQYF. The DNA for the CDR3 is TGTGCCAGCAGTTTTTCAGGGGTGGTACCCGGCGGGGAGCAGTACTTC.

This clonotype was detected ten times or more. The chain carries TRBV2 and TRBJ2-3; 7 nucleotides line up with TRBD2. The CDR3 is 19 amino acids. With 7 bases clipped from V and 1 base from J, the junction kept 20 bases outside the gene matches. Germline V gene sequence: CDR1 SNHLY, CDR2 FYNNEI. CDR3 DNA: TGTGCCAGCATAATCCAAGGACTACCCGGCCGGGGGGGCACAGATACGCAGTATTTT. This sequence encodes CASIIQGLPGRGGTDTQYF. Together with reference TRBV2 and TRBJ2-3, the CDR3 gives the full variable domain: EPEVTQTPSHQVTQMGQEVILRCVPISNHLYFYWYRQILGQKVEFLVSFYNNEISEKSEIFDDQFSVERPDGSNFTLKIRSTKLEDSAMYFCASIIQGLPGRGGTDTQYFGPGTRLTVL.

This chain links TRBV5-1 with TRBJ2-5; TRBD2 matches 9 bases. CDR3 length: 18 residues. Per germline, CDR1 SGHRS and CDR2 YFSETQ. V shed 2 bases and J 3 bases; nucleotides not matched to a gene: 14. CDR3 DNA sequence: TGCGCCAGCAGCTTCGGTAGCGGGAGAAGAGGAGATAAAGAGACCCAGTACTTC. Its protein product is CASSFGSGRRGDKETQYF.

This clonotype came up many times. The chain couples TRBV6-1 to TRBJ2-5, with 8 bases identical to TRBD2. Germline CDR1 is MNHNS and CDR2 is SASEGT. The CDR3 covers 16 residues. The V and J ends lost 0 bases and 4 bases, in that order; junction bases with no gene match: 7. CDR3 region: CASSEATGGGPETQYF. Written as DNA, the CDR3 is TGTGCCAGCAGTGAAGCAACGGGGGGGGGCCCAGAGACCCAGTACTTC.

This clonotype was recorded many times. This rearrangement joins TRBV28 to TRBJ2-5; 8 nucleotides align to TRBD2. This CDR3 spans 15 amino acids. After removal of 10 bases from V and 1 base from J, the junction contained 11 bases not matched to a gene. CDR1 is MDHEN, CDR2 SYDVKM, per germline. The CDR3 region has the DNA TGTGCCACCATTCTGGCGGGGGGACTCCAAGAGACCCAGTACTTC. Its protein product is CATILAGGLQETQYF.

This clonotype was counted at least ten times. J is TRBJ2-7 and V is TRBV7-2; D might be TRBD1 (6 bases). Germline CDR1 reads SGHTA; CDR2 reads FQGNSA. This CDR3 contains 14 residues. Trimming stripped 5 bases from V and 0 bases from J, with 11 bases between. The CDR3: CASSPRQVSYEQYF. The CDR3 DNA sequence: TGTGCCAGCAGCCCCAGACAGGTCTCCTACGAGCAGTACTTC.

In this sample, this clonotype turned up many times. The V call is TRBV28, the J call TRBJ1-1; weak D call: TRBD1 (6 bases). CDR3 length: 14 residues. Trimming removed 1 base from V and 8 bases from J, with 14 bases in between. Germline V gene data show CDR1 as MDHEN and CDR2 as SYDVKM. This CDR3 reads CASSLSTGLGEAFF. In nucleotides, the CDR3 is TGTGCCAGCAGTTTATCCACAGGGTTGGGGGAAGCTTTCTTT.

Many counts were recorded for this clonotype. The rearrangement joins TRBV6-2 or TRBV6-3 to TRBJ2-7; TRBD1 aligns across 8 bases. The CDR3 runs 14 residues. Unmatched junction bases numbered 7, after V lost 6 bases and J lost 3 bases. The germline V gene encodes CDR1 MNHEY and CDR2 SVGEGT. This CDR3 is CASSNGQGSYEQYF. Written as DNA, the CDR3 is TGTGCCAGCAGCAACGGACAGGGTAGCTACGAGCAGTACTTC.

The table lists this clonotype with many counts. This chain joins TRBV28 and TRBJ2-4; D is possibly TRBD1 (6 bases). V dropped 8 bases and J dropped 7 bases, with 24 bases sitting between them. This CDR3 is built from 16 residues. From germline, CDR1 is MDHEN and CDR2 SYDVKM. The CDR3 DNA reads TGTGCCAGCGAGGACAGCCTGAGGGCCTCCGGGAACATTCAGTACTTC. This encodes CASEDSLRASGNIQYF.

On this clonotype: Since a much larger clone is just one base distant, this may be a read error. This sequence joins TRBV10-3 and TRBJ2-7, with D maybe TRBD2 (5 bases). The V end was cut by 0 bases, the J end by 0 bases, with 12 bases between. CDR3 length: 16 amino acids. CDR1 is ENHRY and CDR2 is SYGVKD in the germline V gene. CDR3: CAISESLPGNSYEQYF. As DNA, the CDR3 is TGTGCCATCAGTGAGTCGTTACCCGGGAACTCCTACGAGCAGTACTTC.

This CDR3 is CASVIGRGTDTQYF. The CDR3 nucleotides read TGTGCCAGCGTTATCGGCAGGGGCACAGATACGCAGTATTTT. The V and J genes are TRBV7-2 and TRBJ2-3; tentative D call: TRBD1 (5 bases). CDR1 is SGHTA, CDR2 FQGNSA, per germline. V was clipped by 8 bases and J by 1 base, with 13 bases between them. CDR3 length equals 14 residues.

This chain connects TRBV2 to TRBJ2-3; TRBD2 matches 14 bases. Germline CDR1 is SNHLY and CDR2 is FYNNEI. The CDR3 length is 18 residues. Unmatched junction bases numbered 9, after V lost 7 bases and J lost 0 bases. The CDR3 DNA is TGTGCCAGCACGGCCGGGACTAGCGGGGGCTCTAGCACAGATACGCAGTATTTT. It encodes CASTAGTSGGSSTDTQYF.

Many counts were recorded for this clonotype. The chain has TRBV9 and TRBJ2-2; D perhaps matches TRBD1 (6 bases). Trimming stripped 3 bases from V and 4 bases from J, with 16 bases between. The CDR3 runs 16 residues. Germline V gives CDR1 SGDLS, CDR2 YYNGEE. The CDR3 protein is CASSAGTRVGTGELFF. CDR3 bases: TGTGCCAGCAGCGCCGGGACACGAGTAGGCACCGGGGAGCTGTTTTTT.

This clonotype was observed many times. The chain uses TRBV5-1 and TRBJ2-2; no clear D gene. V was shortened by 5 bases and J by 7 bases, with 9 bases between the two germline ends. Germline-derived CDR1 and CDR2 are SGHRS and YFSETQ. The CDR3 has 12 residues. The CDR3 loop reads CASRGWNGELFF. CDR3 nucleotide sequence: TGCGCCAGCAGAGGTTGGAACGGGGAGCTGTTTTTT.

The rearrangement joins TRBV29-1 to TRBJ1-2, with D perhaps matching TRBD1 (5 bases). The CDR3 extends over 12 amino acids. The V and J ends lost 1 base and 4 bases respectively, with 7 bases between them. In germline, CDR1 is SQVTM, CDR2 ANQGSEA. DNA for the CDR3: TGCAGCGTTGAAGTGAGGGGCTATGGCTACACCTTC. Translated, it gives CSVEVRGYGYTF.

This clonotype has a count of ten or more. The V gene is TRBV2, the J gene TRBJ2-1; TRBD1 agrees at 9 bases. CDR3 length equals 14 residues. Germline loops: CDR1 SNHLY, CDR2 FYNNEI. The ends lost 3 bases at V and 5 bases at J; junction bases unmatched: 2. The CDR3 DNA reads TGTGCCAGCAGTGAGGGACAGGGTCACAATGAGCAGTTCTTC. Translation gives CASSEGQGHNEQFF.

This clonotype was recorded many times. CDR3 in DNA: TGTGCCAGCAGTTACTCGAGGGGGCTCCAGCCCCAGCATTTT. It codes for CASSYSRGLQPQHF. V is TRBV6-5 and J is TRBJ1-5; 7 nucleotides align to TRBD1. The length of the CDR3 is 14 residues. Trimming removed 0 bases from V and 7 bases from J; junction bases left unmatched: 3. Germline CDR1 is MNHEY and CDR2 is SVGAGI.

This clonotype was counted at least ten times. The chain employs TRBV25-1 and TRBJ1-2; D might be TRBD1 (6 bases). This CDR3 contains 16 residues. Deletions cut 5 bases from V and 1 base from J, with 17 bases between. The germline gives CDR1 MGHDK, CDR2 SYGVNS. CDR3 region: CASSQSWGADNYGYTF. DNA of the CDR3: TGTGCCAGCAGTCAATCATGGGGGGCAGATAACTATGGCTACACCTTC.

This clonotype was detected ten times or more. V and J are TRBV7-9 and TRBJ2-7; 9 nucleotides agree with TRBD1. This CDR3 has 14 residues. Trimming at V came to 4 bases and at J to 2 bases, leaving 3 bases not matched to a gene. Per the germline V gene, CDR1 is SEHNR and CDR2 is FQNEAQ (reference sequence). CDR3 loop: CASSSGQGTYEQYF. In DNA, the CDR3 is TGTGCCAGCAGCTCGGGACAGGGAACCTACGAGCAGTACTTC.

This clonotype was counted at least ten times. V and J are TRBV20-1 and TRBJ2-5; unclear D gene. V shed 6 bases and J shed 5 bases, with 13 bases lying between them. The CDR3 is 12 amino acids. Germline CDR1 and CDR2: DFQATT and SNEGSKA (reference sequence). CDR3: CSARRSQETQYF. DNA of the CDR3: TGCAGTGCCCGAAGGTCCCAGGAGACCCAGTACTTC.

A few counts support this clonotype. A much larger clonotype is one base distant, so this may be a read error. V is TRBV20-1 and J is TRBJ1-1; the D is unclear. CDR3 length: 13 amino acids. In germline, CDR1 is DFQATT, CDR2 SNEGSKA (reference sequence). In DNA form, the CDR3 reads TGCAGTGCCGTACGGCAGACGAACGCTGAAGCTTTCTTT. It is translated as CSAVRQTNAEAFF.

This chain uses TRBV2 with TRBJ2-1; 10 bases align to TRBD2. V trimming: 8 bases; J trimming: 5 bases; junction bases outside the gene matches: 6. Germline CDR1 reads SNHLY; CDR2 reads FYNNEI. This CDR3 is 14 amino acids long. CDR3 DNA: TGTGCCAGCCTCCTAGCGGGGGCCCACAATGAGCAGTTCTTC. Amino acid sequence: CASLLAGAHNEQFF.

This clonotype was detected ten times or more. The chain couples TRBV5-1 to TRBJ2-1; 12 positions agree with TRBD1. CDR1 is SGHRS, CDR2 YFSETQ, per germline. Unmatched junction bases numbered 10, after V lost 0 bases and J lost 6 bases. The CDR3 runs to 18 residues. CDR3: CASSLVSGTGGIGNEQFF. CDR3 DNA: TGCGCCAGCAGCTTGGTAAGCGGGACAGGGGGCATCGGCAATGAGCAGTTCTTC.

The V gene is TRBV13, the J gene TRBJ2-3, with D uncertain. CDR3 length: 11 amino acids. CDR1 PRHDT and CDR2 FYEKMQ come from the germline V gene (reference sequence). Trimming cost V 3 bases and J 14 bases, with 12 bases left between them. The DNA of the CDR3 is TGTGCCAGCAGCTTGGGATGGTTTGGGTATTTT. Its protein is CASSLGWFGYF.

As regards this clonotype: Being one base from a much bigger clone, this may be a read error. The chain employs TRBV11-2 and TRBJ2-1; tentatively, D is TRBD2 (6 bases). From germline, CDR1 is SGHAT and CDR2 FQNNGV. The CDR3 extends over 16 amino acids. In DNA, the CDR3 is TGTGCCAGCAGCCAAGATCCGGGACTTCCTAACAATGGGCAGTTCTTC. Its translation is CASSQDPGLPNNGQFF.

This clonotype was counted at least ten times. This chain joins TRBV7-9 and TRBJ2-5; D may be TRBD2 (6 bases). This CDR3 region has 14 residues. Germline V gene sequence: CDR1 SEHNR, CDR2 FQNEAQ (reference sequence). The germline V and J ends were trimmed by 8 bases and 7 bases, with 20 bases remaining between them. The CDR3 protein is CASGEDYIPGTQYF. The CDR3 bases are TGTGCCAGCGGGGAGGACTACATCCCCGGGACCCAGTACTTC.